This entry is about one T cell receptor (beta chain). Its antigen remains unidentified. Base-call qualities are not available, and no considerably larger clone is one nucleotide away. This specimen comes from a study of control samples from healthy donors and cancer patients (dated by TCRdb to between 2020 and 2021). Libraries were prepared through the immunoSEQ multiplex PCR assay. This immuneACCESS table, as held by TCRdb, lists in-frame sequences with V and J called but not all clones. Of the missing ones, under half trace to an unresolved V gene in checked studies; the others have no known cause. This sample holds around 83,000 clones; approximately 93% were observed only once. The ten largest clones add up to around 1.3% of the sample. At the junction V is shortened by 0 bases and J by 8 bases, with 12 bases in between. Via the germline V gene (reference sequence), CDR1 is LGHDT and CDR2 YNNKEL. The cysteine opens and the phenylalanine closes a CDR3 of 14 amino acids. Only CDR3 DNA is held: 42 bases, read in frame from base 1.

The specimen was PBMCs. Recombination linked TRBV3-1 (or the pseudogene TRBV3-2) to TRBJ2-3, with no D gene named confidently. The sequence was collected from a woman between 40 and 50 years old with lung cancer. The DNA reads as follows: TGTGCCAGCAGCCAAGATTCTGGTAGATCTACGCAGTATTTT. The encoded protein is CASSQDSGRSTQYF.